This T cell receptor beta chain stems from a study of T cell responses to AZD1222 COVID-19 vaccine (dated by TCRdb to the early 2020s). As for the study more broadly: AZD1222 recipients given second doses at about 4 weeks or at about 12 weeks were pooled, since spike-specific TCR depth and breadth were not found to differ between the two schedules. A total of under 250 trial participants underwent TCR sequencing, of whom roughly 210 had received two doses of AZD1222 and approximately 25 had received two doses of the MenACWY control vaccine. Trial participants were enrolled into age subgroups of 18-55, 56-69 and 70-plus years, which contained 148, 28 and 57 TCR-sequenced participants, respectively. Summary of the overall study and its limitations: Participants were mostly white British, with more females than males. The authors suggested clonal diversity may have been underestimated. Conclusions about previously exposed vaccinees are limited because only six or seven AZD1222 recipients were SARS-CoV-2 seropositive at baseline. A significant rise in spike-specific TCR breadth and depth was observed after two AZD1222 doses relative to day 0 and relative to MenACWY recipients. The vaccine-associated CD4 TCRs covered the entire spike protein, and the dominant responses fell in regions 160-218 and 743-854. Because no day 14 peak-response samples were available, the repertoires could be characterized only after the peak T cell response. The 56-69-year group was small, and its depth increase did not reach significance, likely because of low power. Reportedly, almost half of the unique spike-specific TCRs recognized epitopes lying outside the regions that are mutated in the B.1.351 and B.1.1.7 variants.

There are 15 amino acids in the CDR3, from cysteine to phenylalanine inclusive. Just the 45-base CDR3 DNA is kept, in frame starting at base 1. Reading the germline V gene gives CDR1 MDHEN and CDR2 SYDVKM. Relative to germline, V is missing 2 bases and J is missing 6 bases, with 5 bases of the junction outside any gene match. This clone was seen once. Its recognized antigen is unknown. One base away there is no much larger clone; base qualities are not given. The CDR3 regions of human TCRbeta chains were analyzed by immunosequencing. As for the authors' bioinformatics: TCRs in the repertoires were compared against a reference library of SARS-CoV-2-specific TCRs that had been generated with the MIRA antigen-specificity platform. Breadth was defined as the fraction of unique TCRs that were SARS-CoV-2-associated, and depth was defined as the fraction of total T cells that were SARS-CoV-2-associated. Using the MIRA data, every spike-specific TCR was mapped to the spike region that the TCR reacted to and assigned to either a CD4 or a CD8 class. Log10-transformed breadth and depth values were compared by one-way ANOVA with Sidak's multiple comparisons tests. In TCRdb, the immuneACCESS table is reduced to in-frame sequences with V and J assigned. These tables do not hold every clone; where another copy was compared, an unresolved V gene accounts for under half, and the others remain unexplained. That table supplies the V and J calls and clone size; D and trimming were determined from the DNA. This sample lists 150,000 to 200,000 clones; roughly 92% were detected once. The ten largest make up 8.5% to 12% of the sample.

In the paper's terms, the time point label means: baseline before first vaccination. The vaccinee samples were drawn from two UK trials, COV001 and COV002, one of which was a single-blind randomized controlled phase 2/3 trial testing AZD1222 (ChAdOx1 nCoV-19) in healthy adults. For TCRbeta chain sequencing, PBMC samples from trial participants were taken at day 0 and at day 28 after the second dose. This chain joins TRBV28 to TRBJ1-5; 9 central bases correspond to TRBD1. Sample: peripheral blood, taken on day 0 of AZD1222 vaccination. The receptor's source is an adult in good health. CDR3 reads: CASSLIGQGSQPQHF. The nucleotide sequence reads TGTGCCAGCAGTTTAATCGGACAGGGGAGTCAGCCCCAGCATTTT.